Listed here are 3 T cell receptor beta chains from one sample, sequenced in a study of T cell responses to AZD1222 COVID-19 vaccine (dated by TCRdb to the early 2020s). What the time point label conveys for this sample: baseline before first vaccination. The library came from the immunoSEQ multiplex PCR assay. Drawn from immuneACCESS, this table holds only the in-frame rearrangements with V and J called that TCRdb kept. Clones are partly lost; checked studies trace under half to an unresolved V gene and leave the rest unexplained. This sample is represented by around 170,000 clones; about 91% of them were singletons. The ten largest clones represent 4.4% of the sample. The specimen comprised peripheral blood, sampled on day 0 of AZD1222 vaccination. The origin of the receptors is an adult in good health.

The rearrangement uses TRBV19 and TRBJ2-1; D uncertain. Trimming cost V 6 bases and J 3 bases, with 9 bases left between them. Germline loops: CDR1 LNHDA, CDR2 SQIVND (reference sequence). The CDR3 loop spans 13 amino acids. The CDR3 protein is CASSPGYYNEQFF. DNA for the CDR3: TGTGCCAGTAGCCCGGGCTACTACAATGAGCAGTTCTTC.

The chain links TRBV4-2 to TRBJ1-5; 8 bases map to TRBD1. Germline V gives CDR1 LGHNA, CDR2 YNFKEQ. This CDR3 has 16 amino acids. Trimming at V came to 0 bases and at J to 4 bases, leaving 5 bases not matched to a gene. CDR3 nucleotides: TGTGCCAGCAGCCAAGATCTCGGACAGGGAAATCAGCCCCAGCATTTT. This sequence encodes CASSQDLGQGNQPQHF.

CDR3 amino acids: CASSPFTEAFF. In DNA form, the CDR3 reads TGTGCCAGCAGCCCCTTCACTGAAGCTTTCTTT. J is TRBJ1-1 and V is TRBV7-9; unclear D gene. Germline V gene data show CDR1 as SEHNR and CDR2 as FQNEAQ (reference sequence). The V and J ends lost 5 bases and 4 bases respectively, with 5 bases between them. The CDR3 has 11 residues.